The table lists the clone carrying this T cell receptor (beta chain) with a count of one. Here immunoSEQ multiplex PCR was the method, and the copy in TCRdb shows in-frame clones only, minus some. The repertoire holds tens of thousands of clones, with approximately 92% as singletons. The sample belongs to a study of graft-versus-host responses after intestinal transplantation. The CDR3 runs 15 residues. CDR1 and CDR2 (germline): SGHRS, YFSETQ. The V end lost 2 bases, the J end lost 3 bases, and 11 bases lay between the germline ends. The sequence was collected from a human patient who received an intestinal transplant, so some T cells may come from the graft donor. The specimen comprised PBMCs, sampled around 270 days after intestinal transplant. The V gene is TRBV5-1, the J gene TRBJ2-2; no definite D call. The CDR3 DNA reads TGCGCCAGCAGCTTTTATGGTGGGGACACCGGGGAGCTGTTTTTT. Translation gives CASSFYGGDTGELFF. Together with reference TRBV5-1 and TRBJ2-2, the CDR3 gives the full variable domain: KAGVTQTPRYLIKTRGQQVTLSCSPISGHRSVSWYQQTPGQGLQFLFEYFSETQRNKGNFPGRFSGRQFSNSRSEMNVSTLELGDSALYLCASSFYGGDTGELFFGEGSRLTVL.